This T cell receptor (beta chain) was recovered during a study of identical twins. Study findings and constraints: The presence of invariant MAIT and iNKT cells could partly confound analyses of zero-insertion sequences. Cord blood's abundant beta clonotypes had fewer insertions, unlike memory repertoires.

After removal of 7 bases from V and 5 bases from J, the junction contained 13 bases not matched to a gene. The CDR3 length is 15 residues. Unique molecular identifiers were in the cDNA, with template-switch universal primer binding. TCRdb ran MiXCR on the 5' RACE reads and lists one entry per CDR3 protein. The repertoire has 400,000 to 500,000 distinct CDR3 sequences, approximately 17% of them found once; the top ten carry less than 15%. Regarding this clonotype: The antigen remains unidentified.

The sequencing input was naive T cells sorted from blood. This clonotype originated in a man between 45 and 60 years old in good health. The rearrangement joins TRBV12-3 or TRBV12-4 to TRBJ1-1, with 7 bases lining up with TRBD1. The DNA for the CDR3 is TGTGCCAGCAACCTTCGACAGGGTCGGGATACTGAAGCTTTCTTT. Amino acid sequence: CASNLRQGRDTEAFF.